The next 20 T cell receptor beta chains were all read from a single sample in a study of CXCR3-negative and CXCR3-positive naive CD8 T cells. Whole-study results and caveats: More hydrophobic TRB CDR3s were found in CXCR3-positive naive cells than in CXCR3-negative naive cells.

Antigen specificity for these receptors is unknown. Via 5' RACE with UMI labels, TRB cDNA libraries were prepared. TCRdb reprocessed the 5' RACE reads, keeping one entry per CDR3 protein, no DNA. The sample table sets out fewer than 90,000 distinct CDR3 sequences. Material: naive CXCR3+ CD8+ T cells from blood. The subset: CD45RO-CCR7+CD27+CD95- naive CD8+ T cells expressing CXCR3 (TNR3+). Receptor source: a human donor in good health. Some clones in this sample may be carry-over from other donors' samples.

The chain is built from TRBV6-5 and TRBJ1-1. CDR3 length: 15 amino acids. Germline loops: CDR1 MNHEY, CDR2 SVGAGI. CDR3: CASSYSREGGTEAFF.

V is TRBV10-3 and J is TRBJ2-7; there is no DNA to check the TCRdb D call of TRBD2. CDR1 and CDR2 (germline): ENHRY, SYGVKD. The CDR3 sequence is 15 residues long. CDR3 protein: CATQDAGGGTYEQYF.

The chain joins TRBV11-2 to TRBJ2-5; absent DNA, TCRdb's TRBD1 call cannot be checked. Germline-derived CDR1 and CDR2 are SGHAT and FQNNGV. CDR3 length: 16 amino acids. The chain's CDR3 is CASSQGPTGPQETQYF. Full variable domain (outside the CDR3, taken from reference TRBV11-2 and TRBJ2-5): EAGVAQSPRYKIIEKRQSVAFWCNPISGHATLYWYQQILGQGPKLLIQFQNNGVVDDSQLPKDRFSAERLKGVDSTLKIQPAKLEDSAVYLCASSQGPTGPQETQYFGPGTRLLVL.

The J gene is TRBJ1-1, the V gene TRBV7-2. Germline CDR1 SGHTA, CDR2 FQGNSA. CDR3 size: 12 residues. The chain's CDR3 is CASSPAVAEAFF.

V gene TRBV29-1 combines with J gene TRBJ2-7; without DNA, the TCRdb call of TRBD1 cannot be checked. The CDR3 consists of 16 residues. Germline V gene lookup returns CDR1 SQVTM and CDR2 ANQGSEA. CDR3 sequence: CSVEISGTGGSYEQYF.

The CDR3 loop is CASSVGWDEQFF. The chain combines TRBV5-1 with TRBJ2-1. Germline lookup yields CDR1 SGHRS and CDR2 YFSETQ. This CDR3 has 12 amino acids.

V gene TRBV28 combines with J gene TRBJ2-5; TCRdb's D call, TRBD1, is unchecked because there is no DNA. The CDR3 runs to 16 residues. The germline CDR1 and CDR2 sequences are MDHEN and SYDVKM. The CDR3 reads CASSQGLGGAEETQYF.

V is TRBV20-1 and J is TRBJ2-3; TCRdb's D call, TRBD2, is unchecked because there is no DNA. Per the germline V gene, CDR1 is DFQATT and CDR2 is SNEGSKA (reference sequence). The CDR3 is made up of 16 amino acids. The chain's CDR3 is CSASPTSGGAGDTQYF.

This chain links TRBV6-2 or TRBV6-3 with TRBJ2-7; TCRdb outputs TRBD1, but without DNA this stays unchecked. Per the germline V gene, CDR1 is MNHEY and CDR2 is SVGEGT. The CDR3 is 15 amino acids. The CDR3: CASSFRDRASYEQYF.

V is TRBV18 and J is TRBJ2-1; TCRdb returns TRBD1, unconfirmable since there is no DNA. This CDR3 is built from 15 residues. Germline-derived CDR1 and CDR2 are KGHSH and LQKENI. The CDR3 is CASSPTGRAYNEQFF.

The genes are TRBV28 and TRBJ2-1; TCRdb's D call of TRBD1 is untestable without DNA. Germline CDR1 and CDR2: MDHEN and SYDVKM. This CDR3 comprises 17 residues. The CDR3 loop is CASSFIGEGSSYNEQFF.

The V call is TRBV29-1, the J call TRBJ2-1. Germline assignment: CDR1 SQVTM and CDR2 ANQGSEA. There are 13 residues in the CDR3. CDR3 sequence: CSGQDGSYNEQFF.

This rearrangement joins TRBV7-6 to TRBJ2-1. The CDR3 contains 18 residues. Germline V lookup: CDR1 SGHVS, CDR2 FNYEAQ. The CDR3 loop is CASSLVAERENSYNEQFF. The whole variable domain, filled in from reference TRBV7-6 and TRBJ2-1, reads GAGVSQSPRYKVTKRGQDVALRCDPISGHVSLYWYRQALGQGPEFLTYFNYEAQQDKSGLPNDRFSAERPEGSISTLTIQRTEQRDSAMYRCASSLVAERENSYNEQFFGPGTRLTVL.

The chain couples TRBV7-9 to TRBJ2-3. This CDR3 is built from 16 residues. Looked up from germline, CDR1 is SEHNR and CDR2 is FQNEAQ (reference sequence). CDR3 sequence: CASSSPSVASTDTQYF.

V is TRBV27 and J is TRBJ1-1; TCRdb indicates TRBD1, and absent DNA this call remains unverified. The CDR3 has 13 residues. Germline V gene sequence: CDR1 MNHEY, CDR2 SMNVEV (reference sequence). The CDR3 loop is CASGRGPNTEAFF.

The chain employs TRBV7-9 and TRBJ2-2; TCRdb's assignment of TRBD1 cannot be checked, as there is no DNA. CDR3 length equals 13 residues. CDR1 SEHNR and CDR2 FQNEAQ come from the germline V gene (reference sequence). The chain's CDR3 is CAGATGGTGELFF.

The gene calls are TRBV2 and TRBJ2-3; absent DNA, TCRdb's TRBD1 call cannot be checked. Germline V gene lookup returns CDR1 SNHLY and CDR2 FYNNEI. The CDR3 consists of 18 residues. CDR3 sequence: CASSTGQGNRRSTDTQYF.

This chain connects TRBV29-1 to TRBJ2-3; TCRdb designates TRBD1, a call that cannot be tested without DNA. The CDR3 extends over 15 amino acids. The germline V gene encodes CDR1 SQVTM and CDR2 ANQGSEA. CDR3 sequence: CSVEEGGGLEDTQYF.

The chain uses TRBV12-3 or TRBV12-4 and TRBJ2-7; the D call of TRBD2 rests on TCRdb alone, since no DNA is present to check it. The CDR3 is 14 residues long. The CDR3 loop reads CVSSFGVSGYEQYF.

The chain joins TRBV29-1 to TRBJ1-1; checking the TCRdb D call of TRBD1 is not possible without DNA. The CDR3 runs to 12 residues. Germline V gene sequence: CDR1 SQVTM, CDR2 ANQGSEA. CDR3 sequence: CSAGGQGAEAFF.